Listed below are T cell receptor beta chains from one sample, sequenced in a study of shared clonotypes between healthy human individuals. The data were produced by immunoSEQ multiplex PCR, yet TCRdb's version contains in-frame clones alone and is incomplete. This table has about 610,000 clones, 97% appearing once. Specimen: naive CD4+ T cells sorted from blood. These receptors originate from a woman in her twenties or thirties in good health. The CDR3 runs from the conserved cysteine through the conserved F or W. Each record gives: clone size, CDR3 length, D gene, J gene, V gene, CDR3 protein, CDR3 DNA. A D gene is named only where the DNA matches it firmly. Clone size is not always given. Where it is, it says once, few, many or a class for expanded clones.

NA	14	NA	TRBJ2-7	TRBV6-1	CASSPQTSTYEQYF	TGTGCCAGCAGCCCCCAGACCTCGACCTACGAGCAGTACTTC
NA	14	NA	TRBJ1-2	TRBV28	CASSYTGSPYGYTF	TGTGCCAGCAGTTACACGGGGAGTCCCTATGGCTACACCTTC
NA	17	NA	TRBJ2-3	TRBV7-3	CASSPRGGLLVTDTQYF	TGTGCCAGCAGCCCCCGCGGAGGGCTATTGGTGACAGATACGCAGTATTTT
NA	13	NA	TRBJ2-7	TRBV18	CASSVGPLYEQYF	TGTGCCAGCTCAGTCGGGCCTCTCTACGAGCAGTACTTC
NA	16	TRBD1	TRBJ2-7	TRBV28	CASSPNPGQGVNEQYF	TGTGCCAGCAGTCCCAACCCCGGACAGGGGGTCAACGAGCAGTACTTC
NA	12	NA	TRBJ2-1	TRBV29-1	CSAIGTYNEQFF	TGCAGCGCGATAGGTACCTACAATGAGCAGTTCTTC
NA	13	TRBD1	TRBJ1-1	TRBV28	CASTLDRAVLAFF	TGTGCCAGCACCTTGGACAGGGCGGTTTTAGCTTTCTTT
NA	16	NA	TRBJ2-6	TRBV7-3	CASSLGPASGANVLTF	TGTGCCAGCAGCCTGGGTCCGGCCTCTGGGGCCAACGTCCTGACTTTC
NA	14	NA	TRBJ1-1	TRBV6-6	CASSYDRMNTEAFF	TGTGCCAGCAGTTACGACAGGATGAACACTGAAGCTTTCTTT
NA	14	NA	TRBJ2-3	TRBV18	CASSPPVTTDTQYF	TGTGCCAGCTCACCACCAGTAACCACAGATACGCAGTATTTT
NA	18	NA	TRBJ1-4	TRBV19	CASSIRLRDTLSGEKLFF	TGTGCCAGTAGTATAAGGCTCCGGGACACACTTTCCGGTGAAAAACTGTTTTTT
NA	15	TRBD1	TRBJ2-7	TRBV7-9	CASSSRQGENYEQYF	TGTGCCAGCAGCTCCCGACAGGGTGAGAACTACGAGCAGTACTTC
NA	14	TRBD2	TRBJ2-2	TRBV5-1	CASSTSGVIGELFF	TGCGCCAGCAGCACTAGCGGGGTAATCGGGGAGCTGTTTTTT
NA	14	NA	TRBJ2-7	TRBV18	CASSPPHGGDEQYF	TGTGCCAGCTCACCACCCCATGGAGGCGACGAGCAGTACTTC
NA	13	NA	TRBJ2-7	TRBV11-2	CASSLASMYEQYF	TGTGCCAGCAGCTTAGCTAGTATGTACGAGCAGTACTTC
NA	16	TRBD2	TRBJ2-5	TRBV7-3	CASSPMGGRNQETQYF	TGTGCCAGCAGCCCAATGGGCGGGAGGAACCAAGAGACCCAGTACTTC
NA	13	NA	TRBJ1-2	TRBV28	CASYGGRDYGYTF	TGTGCCAGCTATGGGGGAAGGGACTATGGCTACACCTTC
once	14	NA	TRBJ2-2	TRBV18	CASSPRLNTGELFF	TGTGCCAGCTCACCACGACTTAACACCGGGGAGCTGTTTTTT
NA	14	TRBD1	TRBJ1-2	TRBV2	CASTMTGGADGYTF	TGTGCCAGCACCATGACAGGGGGCGCGGATGGCTACACCTTC
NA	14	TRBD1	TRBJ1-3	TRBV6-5	CASSYSQGAYTIYF	TGTGCCAGCAGTTATTCGCAGGGGGCATACACCATATATTTT